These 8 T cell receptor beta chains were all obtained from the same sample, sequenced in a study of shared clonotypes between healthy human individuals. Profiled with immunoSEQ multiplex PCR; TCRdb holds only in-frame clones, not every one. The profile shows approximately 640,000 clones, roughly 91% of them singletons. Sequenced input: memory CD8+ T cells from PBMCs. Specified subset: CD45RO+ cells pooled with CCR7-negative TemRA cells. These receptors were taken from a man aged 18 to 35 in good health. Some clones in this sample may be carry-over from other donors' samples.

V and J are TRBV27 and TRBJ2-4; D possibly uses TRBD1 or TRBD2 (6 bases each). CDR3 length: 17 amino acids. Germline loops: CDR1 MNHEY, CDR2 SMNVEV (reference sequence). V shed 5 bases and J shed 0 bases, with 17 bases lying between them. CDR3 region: CASSPTGGGLAKNIQYF. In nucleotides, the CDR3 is TGTGCCAGCAGTCCCACAGGAGGGGGACTAGCCAAAAACATTCAGTACTTC.

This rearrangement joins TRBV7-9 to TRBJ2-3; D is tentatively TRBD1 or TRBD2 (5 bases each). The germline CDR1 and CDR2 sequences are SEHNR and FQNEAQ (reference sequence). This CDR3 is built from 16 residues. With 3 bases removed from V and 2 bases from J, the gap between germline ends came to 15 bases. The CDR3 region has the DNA TGTGCCAGCAGCTTTTTTTTTGGGGGAAACACAGATACGCAGTATTTT. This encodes CASSFFFGGNTDTQYF.

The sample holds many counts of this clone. This CDR3 is CAWSVLRDSYNEQFF. CDR3 bases: TGTGCCTGGAGTGTACTAAGGGACAGCTACAATGAGCAGTTCTTC. The chain combines TRBV30 with TRBJ2-1, with TRBD1 identical over 7 bases. This CDR3 is built from 15 residues. V trimming: 0 bases; J trimming: 3 bases; junction bases outside the gene matches: 5. Germline lookup yields CDR1 GTSNPN and CDR2 SVGIG (reference sequence).

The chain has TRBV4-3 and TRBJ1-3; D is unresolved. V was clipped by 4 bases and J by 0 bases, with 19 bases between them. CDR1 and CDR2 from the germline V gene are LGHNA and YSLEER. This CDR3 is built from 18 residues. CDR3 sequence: CASSPRPGLEASGNTIYF. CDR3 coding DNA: TGCGCCAGCAGCCCTCGGCCGGGCTTGGAAGCCTCTGGAAACACCATATATTTT.

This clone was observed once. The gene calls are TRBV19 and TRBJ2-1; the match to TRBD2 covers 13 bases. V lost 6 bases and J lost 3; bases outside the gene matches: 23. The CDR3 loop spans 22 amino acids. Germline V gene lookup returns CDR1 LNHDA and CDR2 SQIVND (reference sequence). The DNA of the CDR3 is TGTGCCAGTAGAGGCGGGCCGACACTAGCGGGAGGGCTGGGGACCTTCTACAATGAGCAGTTCTTC. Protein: CASRGGPTLAGGLGTFYNEQFF.

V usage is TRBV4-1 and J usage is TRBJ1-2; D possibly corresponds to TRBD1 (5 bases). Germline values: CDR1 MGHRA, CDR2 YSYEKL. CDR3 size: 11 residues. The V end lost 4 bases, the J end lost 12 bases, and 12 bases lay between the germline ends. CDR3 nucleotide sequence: TGCGCCAGCAGCCGGGGCGGACTCCACACCTTC. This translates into CASSRGGLHTF.

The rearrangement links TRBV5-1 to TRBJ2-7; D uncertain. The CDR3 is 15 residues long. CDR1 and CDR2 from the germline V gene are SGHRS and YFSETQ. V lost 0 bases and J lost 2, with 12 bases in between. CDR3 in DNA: TGCGCCAGCAGCTTGGATTTGGGCACAACCTACGAGCAGTACTTC. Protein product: CASSLDLGTTYEQYF. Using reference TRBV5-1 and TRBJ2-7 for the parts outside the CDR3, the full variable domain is KAGVTQTPRYLIKTRGQQVTLSCSPISGHRSVSWYQQTPGQGLQFLFEYFSETQRNKGNFPGRFSGRQFSNSRSEMNVSTLELGDSALYLCASSLDLGTTYEQYFGPGTRLTVT.

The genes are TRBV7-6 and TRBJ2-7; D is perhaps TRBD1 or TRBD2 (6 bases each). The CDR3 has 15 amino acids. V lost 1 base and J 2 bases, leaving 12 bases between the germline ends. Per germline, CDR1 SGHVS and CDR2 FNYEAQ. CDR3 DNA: TGTGCCAGCAGCTTAGGGGGGGCGAGCACCTACGAGCAGTACTTC. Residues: CASSLGGASTYEQYF. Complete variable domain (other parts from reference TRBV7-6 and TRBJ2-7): GAGVSQSPRYKVTKRGQDVALRCDPISGHVSLYWYRQALGQGPEFLTYFNYEAQQDKSGLPNDRFSAERPEGSISTLTIQRTEQRDSAMYRCASSLGGASTYEQYFGPGTRLTVT.